Presented here are 25 T cell receptor beta chains from one specimen sequenced in a study of blood T cell repertoires in COVID-19. The assay was immunoSEQ multiplex PCR, and TCRdb's table has in-frame clones only and misses some. The sample has 200,000 to 300,000 clones, roughly four fifths seen once. Sequenced: peripheral blood. The source is a man older than 75 with acute or convalescent COVID-19.

This rearrangement joins TRBV4-2 to TRBJ2-5, with 9 bases lining up with TRBD2. Trimming at V came to 1 base and at J to 4 bases, leaving 7 bases not matched to a gene. CDR3 length: 16 residues. CDR1 and CDR2 from the germline V gene are LGHNA and YNFKEQ. The CDR3 DNA follows: TGTGCCAGCAGCCAAGGGCTAGCGGGATTCATAGAGACCCAGTACTTC. This encodes CASSQGLAGFIETQYF.

This clone was seen once. A junction end diverges from the germline sequence, so it may reflect a read error. The chain couples TRBV4-1 to TRBJ2-1, with a possible D match to TRBD1 (5 bases). Germline-derived CDR1 and CDR2 are MGHRA and YSYEKL. This CDR3 has 14 amino acids. The CDR3 loop is CASSQEGMGPPAVF. CDR3 DNA: TGCGCCAGCAGCCAAGAAGGAATGGGGCCGCCGGCCGTCTTC.

J is TRBJ2-1 and V is TRBV24-1, with D maybe TRBD2 (6 bases). The ends were cut back, 5 bases at V and 6 bases at J, with 19 bases in the middle. The CDR3 contains 16 residues. Per the germline V gene, CDR1 is KGHDR and CDR2 is SFDVKD. Here the CDR3 reads CATSVRRRALSNEQFF. CDR3 sequence (DNA): TGTGCCACCAGTGTCAGGAGGAGGGCCCTCTCCAATGAGCAGTTCTTC.

V usage is TRBV11-3 and J usage is TRBJ2-1; TRBD1 matches at 11 bases. This CDR3 is built from 14 residues. Germline-derived CDR1 and CDR2 are SGHNT and YENEEA. Trimming at V came to 5 bases and at J to 7 bases, leaving 4 bases not matched to a gene. The CDR3 region is CASSGGTGGNEQFF. CDR3 in DNA: TGTGCCAGCAGCGGAGGGACAGGGGGTAATGAGCAGTTCTTC.

This clone has only one observation. The chain joins TRBV12-3 or TRBV12-4 to TRBJ2-7; D possibly corresponds to TRBD1 (6 bases). Trimming pared 6 bases from V and 7 bases from J, leaving 13 bases between. The CDR3 is 12 amino acids. CDR3 sequence reads: CASRSGAREQYF. In DNA, the CDR3 is TGTGCCAGCAGATCAGGGGCGCGAGAGCAGTACTTC.

The chain employs TRBV29-1 and TRBJ1-1, with D perhaps matching TRBD1 (6 bases). CDR3 length: 15 amino acids. Trimming shortened V by 7 bases and J by 0 bases, and 18 bases separated the two germline ends. Germline CDR1 SQVTM, CDR2 ANQGSEA. CDR3 bases: TGCAGCGCTGCTCAGGGGCGGGGGATGAACACTGAAGCTTTCTTT. Translation: CSAAQGRGMNTEAFF.

The chain recombines TRBV7-3 with TRBJ1-1; D is possibly TRBD1 (5 bases). CDR3 length: 15 residues. CDR1 SGHTA and CDR2 FQGTGA come from the germline V gene. The V gene lost 4 bases and the J gene lost 0 bases, with 12 bases spanning the gap. The CDR3 reads CASSSMGGMNTEAFF. For the CDR3, the DNA is TGTGCCAGCAGCTCCATGGGGGGGATGAACACTGAAGCTTTCTTT. The entire variable domain, with the rest obtained from reference TRBV7-3 and TRBJ1-1, is as follows: GAGVSQTPSNKVTEKGKYVELRCDPISGHTALYWYRQSLGQGPEFLIYFQGTGAADDSGLPNDRFFAVRPEGSVSTLKIQRTERGDSAVYLCASSSMGGMNTEAFFGQGTRLTVV.

The chain links TRBV18 to TRBJ2-1, with 7 bases identical to TRBD1. This CDR3 contains 15 residues. Germline trimming cut 2 bases from V and 4 bases from J; bases unmatched to any gene: 5. CDR1 is KGHSH, CDR2 LQKENI, per germline. The CDR3: CASSPATGSYNEQFF. The CDR3 DNA reads TGTGCCAGCTCACCAGCGACAGGGTCGTACAATGAGCAGTTCTTC.

This clone was seen more than once but under ten times. The gene calls are TRBV5-1 and TRBJ2-6, with 7 bases aligning to TRBD1. After removal of 0 bases from V and 9 bases from J, the junction contained 12 bases not matched to a gene. The CDR3 length is 17 residues. Germline V lookup: CDR1 SGHRS, CDR2 YFSETQ. CDR3 in amino acids: CASSLDSRGRIGNVLTF. In DNA form, the CDR3 reads TGCGCCAGCAGCTTGGATTCGAGGGGGCGGATAGGCAACGTCCTGACTTTC.

Turning to this clone: Other DNA sequences in this sample translate to the same CDR3. The J gene is TRBJ2-7, the V gene TRBV20-1; weak D call: TRBD2 (5 bases). The V and J ends lost 3 bases and 6 bases respectively, with 9 bases between them. Looked up from germline, CDR1 is DFQATT and CDR2 is SNEGSKA (reference sequence). The CDR3 consists of 11 residues. The DNA of the CDR3 is TGCAGTGCTAGGTCGGGATTCGAGCAGTACTTC. As protein: CSARSGFEQYF.

The gene calls are TRBV18 and TRBJ1-1, with 9 bases matching TRBD1. The CDR3 runs to 15 residues. V lost 1 base and J lost 7; bases outside the gene matches: 7. Looked up from germline, CDR1 is KGHSH and CDR2 is LQKENI. This CDR3 reads CASSPRGGTGFEAFF. The CDR3 DNA reads TGTGCCAGCTCACCACGAGGAGGGACAGGGTTTGAAGCTTTCTTT.

J is TRBJ2-7 and V is TRBV6-1; TRBD1 matches at 7 bases. Trimming removed 3 bases from V and 2 bases from J; junction bases left unmatched: 4. CDR3 size: 14 residues. Germline V gene sequence: CDR1 MNHNS, CDR2 SASEGT. DNA of the CDR3: TGTGCCAGCAGTGACCGGGACAGACCCTACGAGCAGTACTTC. Translated, it gives CASSDRDRPYEQYF.

The V gene is TRBV7-9, the J gene TRBJ1-2; 8 positions agree with TRBD1. The V gene's germline CDR1 is SEHNR and CDR2 FQNEAQ (reference sequence). The CDR3 runs 17 residues. Losses at the gene ends were 2 bases for V and 5 bases for J; bases not matched to a gene: 13. This CDR3 reads CASSLFGAGQGIYGYTF. The CDR3 coding sequence is TGTGCCAGCAGCTTATTCGGCGCCGGACAGGGAATTTATGGCTACACCTTC.

This clone was counted a single time. V is TRBV6-1 and J is TRBJ1-6, with D tentatively TRBD1 (6 bases). The germline CDR1 and CDR2 sequences are MNHNS and SASEGT. The V and J ends lost 7 bases and 4 bases respectively, with 11 bases between them. The CDR3 consists of 14 residues. Written as DNA, the CDR3 is TGTGCCAGCAACGATCAGGGGTATAATTCACCCCTCCACTTT. Translated, it gives CASNDQGYNSPLHF.

The rearrangement uses TRBV6-5 and TRBJ1-1; a possible D gene is TRBD1 (5 bases). CDR1 is MNHEY, CDR2 SVGAGI, per germline. V was cut by 4 bases and J by 5 bases, with 20 bases left in between. The CDR3 consists of 16 residues. CDR3 coding DNA: TGTGCCAGCAGTTCTAACCTTCAGCTCAAGGGGACTGAAGCTTTCTTT. It yields the protein CASSSNLQLKGTEAFF.

This chain links TRBV25-1 with TRBJ2-2; D remains ambiguous. From germline, CDR1 is MGHDK and CDR2 SYGVNS. The V end lost 3 bases, the J end lost 5 bases, and 10 bases lay between the germline ends. The CDR3 contains 14 residues. The CDR3 DNA follows: TGTGCCAGCAGTGAGATAACAGCTACCGGGGAGCTGTTTTTT. Encoded protein: CASSEITATGELFF. Using reference TRBV25-1 and TRBJ2-2 for the parts outside the CDR3, the full variable domain is EADIYQTPRYLVIGTGKKITLECSQTMGHDKMYWYQQDPGMELHLIHYSYGVNSTEKGDLSSESTVSRIRTEHFPLTLESARPSHTSQYLCASSEITATGELFFGEGSRLTVL.

This clone was seen just once. The genes are TRBV6-2 or TRBV6-3 and TRBJ2-1, with D perhaps matching TRBD2 (5 bases). The CDR3 is 15 amino acids. In germline, CDR1 is MNHEY, CDR2 SVGEGT. V was trimmed by 5 bases and J by 5 bases, leaving 16 bases between them. In DNA form, the CDR3 reads TGTGCCAGCAGTGGTAGGCTGGAGGCGAACAATGAGCAGTTCTTC. This gives the protein CASSGRLEANNEQFF.

V is TRBV5-8 and J is TRBJ2-5; 7 bases agree with TRBD2. Germline-derived CDR1 and CDR2 are SGHTS and YDEGEE. Unmatched junction bases numbered 4, after V lost 0 bases and J lost 5 bases. The CDR3 is 14 residues long. CDR3 sequence (DNA): TGTGCCAGCAGCTTGGCCGGCGGGAGTGAGACCCAGTACTTC. Amino acid sequence: CASSLAGGSETQYF.

The chain carries TRBV11-2 and TRBJ2-7; 8 positions match TRBD1. Unmatched junction bases numbered 10, after V lost 2 bases and J lost 10 bases. Germline CDR1 and CDR2: SGHAT and FQNNGV. The CDR3 consists of 14 residues. The CDR3 here is CASSLLNQGQGQYF. CDR3 DNA: TGTGCCAGCAGCTTACTCAATCAAGGACAGGGACAGTACTTC.

CDR3 in DNA: TGCGCCAGCAGCTCTGCCGGGACTAGTTTTAATGAGCAGTTCTTC. Translating gives CASSSAGTSFNEQFF. The rearrangement links TRBV5-1 to TRBJ2-1; 8 positions agree with TRBD2. V dropped 3 bases and J dropped 7; count of bases not matched to a gene: 9. This CDR3 comprises 15 residues. CDR1 and CDR2 (germline): SGHRS, YFSETQ. Together with reference TRBV5-1 and TRBJ2-1, the CDR3 gives the full variable domain: KAGVTQTPRYLIKTRGQQVTLSCSPISGHRSVSWYQQTPGQGLQFLFEYFSETQRNKGNFPGRFSGRQFSNSRSEMNVSTLELGDSALYLCASSSAGTSFNEQFFGPGTRLTVL.

This rearrangement joins TRBV18 to TRBJ2-5, with 8 bases aligning to TRBD2. V gave up 3 bases and J gave up 3 bases; unmatched junction bases: 9. The CDR3 is made up of 16 amino acids. Germline V CDR1 and CDR2: KGHSH, LQKENI. CDR3 nucleotides: TGTGCCAGCTCACCGGGGGCGACGGGAGGGAAAGAGACCCAGTACTTC. This sequence encodes CASSPGATGGKETQYF. Full variable domain (missing parts from reference TRBV18 and TRBJ2-5): NAGVMQNPRHLVRRRGQEARLRCSPMKGHSHVYWYRQLPEEGLKFMVYLQKENIIDESGMPKERFSAEFPKEGPSILRIQQVVRGDSAAYFCASSPGATGGKETQYFGPGTRLLVL.

The chain links TRBV9 to TRBJ2-1; D perhaps matches TRBD1 (5 bases). V dropped 0 bases and J dropped 11 bases, with 9 bases sitting between them. In germline, CDR1 is SGDLS, CDR2 YYNGEE. This CDR3 spans 12 amino acids. DNA for the CDR3: TGTGCCAGCAGCGTAGATAGGGGCAAGCAGTTCTTC. Translating gives CASSVDRGKQFF.

This clone has only a few counts. The chain employs TRBV19 and TRBJ1-2, with 7 bases fitting TRBD1. V shed 6 bases and J 5 bases; nucleotides not matched to a gene: 9. This CDR3 has 14 amino acids. CDR1 LNHDA and CDR2 SQIVND come from the germline V gene (reference sequence). CDR3 residues: CASRERGQRYGYTF. The DNA for the CDR3 is TGTGCCAGTAGGGAAAGGGGGCAGAGGTATGGCTACACCTTC. Filled out from reference TRBV19 and TRBJ1-2, the complete variable domain reads DGGITQSPKYLFRKEGQNVTLSCEQNLNHDAMYWYRQDPGQGLRLIYYSQIVNDFQKGDIAEGYSVSREKKESFPLTVTSAQKNPTAFYLCASRERGQRYGYTFGSGTRLTVV.

V and J are TRBV5-1 and TRBJ1-3; D is undetermined. The CDR3 sequence is 14 residues long. Trimming cost V 4 bases and J 4 bases, with 12 bases left between them. Germline V CDR1 and CDR2: SGHRS, YFSETQ. CDR3 nucleotide sequence: TGCGCCAGCAGCGCCTCCTCGACAGGAAACACCATATATTTT. Amino acids: CASSASSTGNTIYF. The full variable domain, in which reference TRBV5-1 and TRBJ1-3 provide the parts outside the CDR3, is KAGVTQTPRYLIKTRGQQVTLSCSPISGHRSVSWYQQTPGQGLQFLFEYFSETQRNKGNFPGRFSGRQFSNSRSEMNVSTLELGDSALYLCASSASSTGNTIYFGEGSWLTVV.

This chain uses TRBV4-2 with TRBJ2-7; TRBD2 matches at 13 bases. V lost 4 bases, J lost 0 bases, and 12 bases stayed unmatched. The CDR3 totals 19 residues. Germline CDR1 and CDR2: LGHNA and YNFKEQ. Here the CDR3 reads CASSRGAGTSGTRSYEQYF. The CDR3 nucleotides read TGTGCCAGCAGCCGTGGAGCGGGGACTAGCGGGACTCGCTCCTACGAGCAGTACTTC.